Each of the 30 T cell receptor beta chains below was sequenced from the same sample in a study of shared clonotypes between healthy human individuals. TCRdb's table, derived via immunoSEQ multiplex PCR, lists solely in-frame clones and lacks some. There are 300,000 to 400,000 clones in the sample; around 87% occur only once, and around 15% lies in the top ten. Sequencing was carried out using memory CD8+ T cells sorted from blood. As to subset: CD45RO+ cells pooled with CCR7-negative TemRA cells. These receptors were collected from a man in his late teens or twenties in good health.

The chain links TRBV10-2 to TRBJ1-2, with D maybe TRBD1 (6 bases). Germline V lookup: CDR1 WSHSY, CDR2 SAAADI. CDR3 length: 13 residues. The ends were cut back, 2 bases at V and 7 bases at J, with 11 bases in the middle. The CDR3 spells CASSERTVGGYTF. The CDR3, as DNA: TGCGCCAGCAGTGAGAGGACAGTTGGTGGCTACACCTTC.

The rearrangement uses TRBV6-1 and TRBJ2-7, with TRBD1 identical over 7 bases. Germline lookup yields CDR1 MNHNS and CDR2 SASEGT. Unmatched junction bases numbered 3, after V lost 7 bases and J lost 0 bases. This CDR3 has 13 amino acids. This CDR3 reads CASKGQSSYEQYF. As DNA, the CDR3 is TGTGCCAGCAAGGGACAGAGCTCCTACGAGCAGTACTTC.

The rearrangement joins TRBV29-1 to TRBJ2-2, with D possibly matching TRBD1 (6 bases). The length of the CDR3 is 12 residues. Trimming removed 7 bases from V and 6 bases from J, with 12 bases in between. Per the germline V gene, CDR1 is SQVTM and CDR2 is ANQGSEA. CDR3 residues: CSAQGLPGELFF. The CDR3 DNA reads TGCAGCGCACAGGGATTGCCCGGGGAGCTGTTTTTT.

The chain links TRBV5-4 to TRBJ1-6, with unresolved D. The germline V and J ends were trimmed by 0 bases and 14 bases, with 15 bases remaining between them. The germline V gene encodes CDR1 SGHNT and CDR2 YYREEE (reference sequence). CDR3 size: 14 residues. DNA for the CDR3: TGTGCCAGCAGCTTGGAACCAAACTTGGCCACCCTCCACTTT. This encodes CASSLEPNLATLHF.

Here the CDR3 DNA reads TGTGCCAGCAGTTTAAGACAGTCTAGCTCCTACGAGCAGTACTTC. This encodes CASSLRQSSSYEQYF. The gene calls are TRBV27 and TRBJ2-7, with D maybe TRBD1 (5 bases). This CDR3 is 15 amino acids long. Trimming took 2 bases from V and 0 from J, leaving 11 bases between them. Per the germline V gene, CDR1 is MNHEY and CDR2 is SMNVEV (reference sequence).

This chain uses TRBV5-1 with TRBJ1-1, with no clear D. Germline values: CDR1 SGHRS, CDR2 YFSETQ. Deletions cut 5 bases from V and 10 bases from J, with 18 bases between. This CDR3 contains 13 residues. The CDR3 loop reads CASRSPGLAAAFF. DNA of the CDR3: TGCGCCAGCAGATCACCGGGCCTGGCGGCAGCTTTCTTT. The whole variable domain, filled in from reference TRBV5-1 and TRBJ1-1, reads KAGVTQTPRYLIKTRGQQVTLSCSPISGHRSVSWYQQTPGQGLQFLFEYFSETQRNKGNFPGRFSGRQFSNSRSEMNVSTLELGDSALYLCASRSPGLAAAFFGQGTRLTVV.

The rearrangement uses TRBV12-5 and TRBJ1-2; no definite D call. This CDR3 has 17 amino acids. Trimming shortened V by 0 bases and J by 4 bases, and 18 bases separated the two germline ends. Looked up from germline, CDR1 is LGHNT and CDR2 is FRNRAP. CDR3 in DNA: TGTGCTAGTGGTTTGGTAGATCACGGACCGGCCCTCTATGGCTACACCTTC. This encodes CASGLVDHGPALYGYTF.

This clone was detected once. The chain employs TRBV5-8 and TRBJ1-6; D is undetermined. V shed 4 bases and J shed 1 base, with 9 bases lying between them. In germline, CDR1 is SGHTS, CDR2 YDEGEE. This CDR3 is built from 15 residues. This CDR3 is CASSARVSYNSPLHF. The CDR3 DNA reads TGTGCCAGCAGCGCCCGGGTATCCTATAATTCACCCCTCCACTTT.

This clone was seen a single time. The chain joins TRBV4-3 to TRBJ2-7, with D unresolved. The CDR3 runs to 15 residues. V lost 4 bases, J lost 4 bases, and 17 bases lay in between. Per the germline V gene, CDR1 is LGHNA and CDR2 is YSLEER. The CDR3 sequence: CASSLVFNLVYEQYF. DNA of the CDR3: TGCGCCAGCAGCCTAGTCTTTAATTTGGTTTACGAGCAGTACTTC.

The CDR3 bases are TGTGCCTGGAGTCTGGCACCCACAGAGACCCAGTACTTC. Translating gives CAWSLAPTETQYF. The chain links TRBV30 to TRBJ2-5; D is unclear. The V and J ends lost 2 bases and 4 bases respectively, with 11 bases between them. CDR1 is GTSNPN, CDR2 SVGIG, per germline (reference sequence). The CDR3 sequence is 13 residues long.

V gene TRBV29-1 combines with J gene TRBJ2-3; D not certain. V lost 1 base, J lost 2 bases, and 13 bases lay in between. Germline lookup yields CDR1 SQVTM and CDR2 ANQGSEA. The CDR3 spans 15 residues. CDR3 in DNA: TGCAGCGTTGAAGGGCAGGAGTCGATCACAGATACGCAGTATTTT. Amino acid sequence: CSVEGQESITDTQYF.

This clone has a handful of counts. The CDR3 DNA sequence: TGTGCCAGCAGCTTAGTACCGGGGGCGAGCACAGATACGCAGTATTTT. Residues: CASSLVPGASTDTQYF. The chain is built from TRBV13 and TRBJ2-3, with D perhaps given as TRBD1 or TRBD2 (6 bases each). The V end was cut by 1 base, the J end by 0 bases, with 11 bases between. Germline V gene data show CDR1 as PRHDT and CDR2 as FYEKMQ (reference sequence). This CDR3 is built from 16 residues.

The chain combines TRBV13 with TRBJ2-5, with D possibly TRBD1 on 6 matching bases. Germline CDR1 PRHDT, CDR2 FYEKMQ (reference sequence). V dropped 5 bases and J dropped 5 bases, with 15 bases sitting between them. This CDR3 comprises 14 residues. CDR3 nucleotide sequence: TGTGCCAGCAGCACTCAGACAGGCTGGGAGACCCAGTACTTC. This encodes CASSTQTGWETQYF.

V gene TRBV10-1 combines with J gene TRBJ2-7; D is possibly TRBD1 (6 bases). Germline CDR1 is WNHNN and CDR2 is SYGVQD (reference sequence). This CDR3 is built from 15 residues. Trimming stripped 0 bases from V and 2 bases from J, with 11 bases between. This chain's CDR3 is CASSESTGPAYEQYF. The CDR3 DNA follows: TGCGCCAGCAGTGAGTCGACAGGTCCGGCCTACGAGCAGTACTTC.

The chain employs TRBV29-1 and TRBJ1-4; TRBD1 is a possible D gene (5 bases). The V end lost 4 bases, the J end lost 10 bases, and 25 bases lay between the germline ends. The CDR3 extends over 16 amino acids. Per the germline V gene, CDR1 is SQVTM and CDR2 is ANQGSEA. The chain's CDR3 is CSVVAVAAPGGVKLFF. The CDR3 DNA reads as TGCAGCGTTGTAGCTGTGGCAGCTCCCGGGGGTGTAAAACTGTTTTTT.

V and J are TRBV10-3 and TRBJ1-2, with 7 bases that match TRBD1. Germline loops: CDR1 ENHRY, CDR2 SYGVKD. J lost 5 bases, V lost 8 bases, and 8 bases had no gene match. The length of the CDR3 is 13 residues. For the CDR3, the DNA is TGTGCCATCGCAATAGGGGGCGATTATGGCTACACCTTC. Amino acids: CAIAIGGDYGYTF.

The rearrangement links TRBV2 to TRBJ2-7, with TRBD2 matching 10 bases. The CDR3 loop spans 18 amino acids. J gave up 2 bases and V 7 bases, and 17 bases lay outside the gene matches. From germline, CDR1 is SNHLY and CDR2 FYNNEI. Here the CDR3 reads CASITSPLLAGEAYEQYF. Written as DNA, the CDR3 is TGTGCCAGCATCACTTCTCCCTTGCTAGCGGGGGAGGCCTACGAGCAGTACTTC.

With respect to this clone: This sample also contains other DNA sequences that code for the same CDR3. This rearrangement joins TRBV7-9 to TRBJ2-7; D unresolved. This CDR3 is built from 13 residues. V was cut by 2 bases and J by 1 base, with 6 bases left in between. Germline CDR1 SEHNR, CDR2 FQNEAQ (reference sequence). In DNA, the CDR3 is TGTGCCAGCAGCTTAAGAGGATCCTACGAGCAGTACTTC. Encoded protein: CASSLRGSYEQYF.

This clone was observed a few times. This chain joins TRBV19 and TRBJ1-2; D uncertain. Trimming removed 1 base at V and 0 bases at J, with 6 bases between. The CDR3 contains 14 residues. Germline CDR1 and CDR2: LNHDA and SQIVND (reference sequence). The CDR3 is CASSIVSTNYGYTF. CDR3 coding DNA: TGTGCCAGTAGTATAGTGTCGACTAACTATGGCTACACCTTC. Looking up the rest from reference TRBV19 and TRBJ1-2 gives the full variable domain: DGGITQSPKYLFRKEGQNVTLSCEQNLNHDAMYWYRQDPGQGLRLIYYSQIVNDFQKGDIAEGYSVSREKKESFPLTVTSAQKNPTAFYLCASSIVSTNYGYTFGSGTRLTVV.

V is TRBV13 and J is TRBJ1-1, with D hard to call. Germline V gives CDR1 PRHDT, CDR2 FYEKMQ (reference sequence). The CDR3 is 13 amino acids. V lost 2 bases, J lost 8 bases, and 12 bases lay in between. The CDR3 loop is CASSLSEGAEAFF. The CDR3 nucleotides are TGTGCCAGCAGCTTATCAGAGGGCGCGGAAGCTTTCTTT.

The chain employs TRBV13 and TRBJ2-7, with D possibly matching TRBD1 (6 bases). Germline V gives CDR1 PRHDT, CDR2 FYEKMQ (reference sequence). CDR3 length: 14 residues. V shed 5 bases and J shed 2 bases, with 13 bases lying between them. The CDR3 protein is CASSPTGTTYEQYF. Here the CDR3 DNA reads TGTGCCAGCAGCCCCACCGGGACAACCTACGAGCAGTACTTC.

This chain uses TRBV27 with TRBJ2-2; possible D gene TRBD2, 6 bases. V lost 6 bases to trimming and J lost 0 bases, with 11 bases between them. CDR1 is MNHEY, CDR2 SMNVEV, per germline (reference sequence). The CDR3 has 15 amino acids. This chain's CDR3 is CASSPRGSNTGELFF. In DNA, the CDR3 is TGTGCCAGCAGCCCGCGGGGTTCGAACACCGGGGAGCTGTTTTTT.

The genes are TRBV5-6 and TRBJ1-1; D unclear. Trimming left V 3 bases short and J 12 bases short, with 15 bases between. This CDR3 has 12 residues. CDR1 is SGHDT and CDR2 is YYEEEE in the germline V gene. This CDR3 is CASSSRRQRTFF. The CDR3 DNA reads as TGTGCCAGCAGCTCACGACGGCAAAGGACTTTCTTT. The variable domain in full, with the rest retrieved from reference TRBV5-6 and TRBJ1-1, is DAGVTQSPTHLIKTRGQQVTLRCSPKSGHDTVSWYQQALGQGPQFIFQYYEEEERQRGNFPDRFSGHQFPNYSSELNVNALLLGDSALYLCASSSRRQRTFFGQGTRLTVV.

V gene TRBV28 combines with J gene TRBJ2-5, with TRBD1 as a possible D gene (6 bases). Germline V gene data show CDR1 as MDHEN and CDR2 as SYDVKM. The CDR3 length is 16 residues. V was shortened by 4 bases and J by 3 bases, with 18 bases between the two germline ends. CDR3 sequence: CASSSFYSSGEETQYF. The DNA of the CDR3 is TGTGCCAGCAGTTCCTTCTATAGCTCAGGGGAAGAGACCCAGTACTTC.

The chain couples TRBV19 to TRBJ2-7; 9 bases fit TRBD1. Germline-derived CDR1 and CDR2 are LNHDA and SQIVND (reference sequence). Trimming removed 5 bases from V and 2 bases from J; junction bases left unmatched: 7. The CDR3 totals 15 residues. The chain's CDR3 is CASSAGTGKTYEQYF. CDR3 nucleotides: TGTGCCAGTAGTGCTGGGACAGGGAAAACCTACGAGCAGTACTTC.

The chain has TRBV6-6 and TRBJ1-5; D remains unclear. CDR3 length equals 13 residues. The germline V gene has CDR1 MNHNY and CDR2 SVGAGI (reference sequence). With 5 bases removed from V and 3 bases from J, the gap between germline ends came to 8 bases. CDR3 sequence reads: CASSQHHNQPQHF. The CDR3 coding sequence is TGTGCCAGCAGTCAACACCACAATCAGCCCCAGCATTTT.

The gene calls are TRBV5-1 and TRBJ1-3; D is undetermined. V was trimmed by 4 bases and J by 4 bases, leaving 18 bases between them. Germline V CDR1 and CDR2: SGHRS, YFSETQ. CDR3 length: 16 amino acids. Written as DNA, the CDR3 is TGCGCCAGCAGCCCAATTTTCGGAGTCCTCGGAAACACCATATATTTT. Translation gives CASSPIFGVLGNTIYF.

This chain joins TRBV7-9 and TRBJ2-3; 9 bases are shared with TRBD1. Germline-derived CDR1 and CDR2 are SEHNR and FQNEAQ (reference sequence). This CDR3 has 16 residues. Germline trimming cut 5 bases from V and 0 bases from J; bases unmatched to any gene: 6. CDR3 in amino acids: CASSPYGQGSTDTQYF. In DNA form, the CDR3 reads TGTGCCAGCAGCCCCTACGGACAGGGGAGCACAGATACGCAGTATTTT.

V usage is TRBV9 and J usage is TRBJ2-3; TRBD2 matches at 11 bases. There are 17 residues in the CDR3. The V and J ends lost 4 bases and 4 bases, in that order; junction bases with no gene match: 11. The V gene's germline CDR1 is SGDLS and CDR2 YYNGEE. The CDR3 DNA follows: TGTGCCAGCAGCATCCGAGTGACTAGCGGGATTGCAGATACGCAGTATTTT. Protein product: CASSIRVTSGIADTQYF.

This clone was counted between two and nine times. The genes are TRBV10-2 and TRBJ2-1; 8 bases map to TRBD2. This CDR3 contains 16 residues. The germline V gene has CDR1 WSHSY and CDR2 SAAADI. Unmatched junction bases numbered 7, after V lost 0 bases and J lost 6 bases. The CDR3 DNA reads TGCGCCAGCAGTGAGTCGCAGAGCGGGAGTATCAATGAGCAGTTCTTC. Its protein product is CASSESQSGSINEQFF.